This T cell receptor (gamma chain) appears in the sequencing data of a study of intestinal T cells in coeliac disease (dated by TCRdb to about 2020). General notes on the study: Coeliac patients were much younger than controls, with mean ages of about 15 versus 50 years in the TRG cohort. The TCR-delta (TRD) cohort included duodenal biopsies from approximately 11 coeliac disease patients and approximately 11 non-coeliac controls. A second, larger TCR-gamma (TRG) cohort included duodenal biopsies from 30 or so coeliac disease patients and under 25 non-coeliac controls.

Receptor libraries were prepared by multiplex PCR. This sample was sequenced with an Ion Torrent PGM. TRG repertoires were amplified from 150 to 200 ng of biopsy DNA using the LymphoTrack kit, whose primers carry Illumina adapters. TRG amplicons were cleaned up with AMPure XP beads, measured on a 2100 Bioanalyzer, and combined in equimolar amounts. TRG libraries were sequenced on an Ion PGM instrument. In the authors' own workflow: FastX discarded any read in which over 10% of nucleotides had a quality score below the third quartile for that patient. IMGT/HighV-QUEST was used to align the reads, assigning V, D and J genes, identifying CDR3 regions and assessing functionality. After the sequences were translated into amino acids, every sequence predicted to be non-functional was thrown out. CDR3s were broken into kmers both with and without positional annotation, kmer frequencies were analysed by PCA, and samples were clustered using each of the 1023 combinations of PCs 1-10. Leave-one-out cross-validation was used to validate the classification, with parameters re-optimised on the remaining samples in each round. Using the vegan R package, Shannon diversity was calculated from repeated random subsamples whose size matched the lowest read count. The public reads were reprocessed by TCRdb using CATT, and rows of matching DNA were later combined. TCRdb, not the authors, supplied the V and J calls. This sample is represented by some 700 gamma-chain clones; around half of them were singletons. 15% to 20% of the sample rests with the top ten.

A note on this clone: Which antigen it targets is not known. No per-base quality is available; no much larger clone lies one base away.

For each case, genomic DNA was extracted from ten 5-um FFPE scrolls with the QIAamp DNA FFPE tissue kit. Classification of coeliac disease based on the TCR repertoire was tested using fully anonymised formalin-fixed paraffin-embedded duodenal biopsies that were surplus to diagnostic needs. Controls had no clinical or histological suspicion of coeliac disease and underwent upper endoscopy for reflux, dyspepsia or gastritis. CDR1 VENAVY and CDR2 YDSYNSRV are derived from the germline V gene. For this chain, trimming is 3 bases at the V end and 17 bases at the J end, and the number of junction bases without a gene match is 9. The CDR3 holds 11 amino acids from the cysteine to the phenylalanine. Left in the record is the CDR3 DNA by itself, 33 bases read in frame from the first base. Summary of the overall study and its limitations: The coeliac group and the control group were significantly different in age, but an analysis split by age did not give significant classification. In training, clustering based on TRD kmers put every one of the 22 biopsies in the right class, and the leave-one-out accuracy was reported as 91%. FFPE-derived DNA was found to be relatively degraded, and loss of a proportion of TCR sequences in each sample was likely caused by this degradation. Repeated CDR3 amino acid sequences could not be distinguished from PCR duplicates. Clustering based on TRG put most of the roughly 54 biopsies (about 94%) in the right class, and the reported leave-one-out accuracy was about 87%.

The receptor chain draws on TRGV8 and TRGJP1. Sequencing used a duodenal biopsy. This sequence originates from a human donor who served as a control with a normal duodenal biopsy, not a healthy volunteer. The CDR3 loop reads CATWDLGSKIF. The DNA sequence follows: TGTGCCACCTGGGATCTTGGTTCAAAGATATTT.